These 11 T cell receptor beta chains originate from one sample sequenced in a study of blood T cell repertoires in COVID-19. Generated by immunoSEQ multiplex PCR, the TCRdb table keeps only in-frame clones and is missing some. The sample consists of roughly 140,000 clones, 86% of them appearing once. Input material: peripheral blood. Every receptor here comes from a man aged 65-85 years with acute or convalescent COVID-19.

This clone was observed a handful of times. The CDR3 here is CASSLGAGGGGYTF. CDR3 in DNA: TGTGCCAGCAGCCTAGGAGCAGGGGGAGGTGGCTACACCTTC. This chain joins TRBV7-6 and TRBJ1-2; 7 bases map to TRBD1. With V trimmed by 5 bases and J by 7 bases, 10 bases remained unmatched. The CDR3 loop spans 14 amino acids. Germline V gives CDR1 SGHVS, CDR2 FNYEAQ.

In nucleotides, the CDR3 is TGTGCCAGCAGCGCGGGGGACAGGGTGAGCTACGAGCAGTACTTC. It encodes CASSAGDRVSYEQYF. The V and J genes are TRBV9 and TRBJ2-7; 9 bases are shared with TRBD1. Germline CDR1 reads SGDLS; CDR2 reads YYNGEE. This CDR3 region has 15 residues. After removal of 3 bases from V and 3 bases from J, the junction contained 7 bases not matched to a gene.

The rearrangement uses TRBV12-3 or TRBV12-4 and TRBJ1-2; D is possibly TRBD1 (6 bases). V lost 6 bases to trimming and J lost 5 bases, with 13 bases between them. The CDR3 extends over 13 amino acids. CDR3 residues: CASSLTGLYGYTF. The CDR3 coding sequence is TGTGCCAGCAGCTTGACAGGCCTATATGGCTACACCTTC.

CDR3 sequence reads: CASGTSGKVGELFF. In nucleotides, the CDR3 is TGTGCCAGCGGGACTAGCGGGAAGGTCGGGGAGCTGTTTTTT. This chain joins TRBV28 and TRBJ2-2; 13 bases line up with TRBD2. The junction had 4 bases not matched to a gene; V was cut back by 8 bases and J by 7 bases. The germline V gene has CDR1 MDHEN and CDR2 SYDVKM. The length of the CDR3 is 14 residues.

The V and J genes are TRBV20-1 and TRBJ2-7, with 7 nucleotides matching TRBD2. Looked up from germline, CDR1 is DFQATT and CDR2 is SNEGSKA (reference sequence). With V trimmed by 3 bases and J by 4 bases, 9 bases remained unmatched. The CDR3 is 14 residues long. The DNA of the CDR3 is TGCAGTGCTAGTTTGGTAGCGGGCCCTTACGAGCAGTACTTC. Its protein product is CSASLVAGPYEQYF.

The chain uses TRBV9 and TRBJ2-1; D possibly corresponds to TRBD1 (6 bases). The V end lost 2 bases, the J end lost 5 bases, and 17 bases lay between the germline ends. Germline V CDR1 and CDR2: SGDLS, YYNGEE. This CDR3 is built from 16 residues. The CDR3 spells CASSVVASRGNNEQFF. DNA of the CDR3: TGTGCCAGCAGCGTGGTGGCTAGCAGGGGAAACAATGAGCAGTTCTTC.

The rearrangement links TRBV19 to TRBJ2-7, with D tentatively TRBD1 (5 bases). The ends were cut back, 4 bases at V and 2 bases at J, with 9 bases in the middle. The germline gives CDR1 LNHDA, CDR2 SQIVND (reference sequence). The CDR3 covers 13 residues. The CDR3, as DNA: TGTGCCAGTAGTAGGTCAGGGCCCTACGAGCAGTACTTC. This codes for CASSRSGPYEQYF.

This chain links TRBV4-3 with TRBJ2-1, with 10 nucleotides matching TRBD2. The CDR3 covers 16 residues. Germline assignment: CDR1 LGHNA and CDR2 YSLEER. The V segment lost 5 bases and the J segment 6 bases; nucleotides outside the gene matches: 10. The CDR3 DNA follows: TGCGCCAGCAGCTCCCCCCTAGCGGGAGACCGCAATGAGCAGTTCTTC. Translation gives CASSSPLAGDRNEQFF.

V gene TRBV3-1 (or the pseudogene TRBV3-2) combines with J gene TRBJ1-5; TRBD1 matches at 7 bases. The V and J ends lost 4 bases and 7 bases, in that order; junction bases with no gene match: 7. In germline, CDR1 is LGHDT, CDR2 YNNKEL (reference sequence). The CDR3 length is 14 residues. Written as DNA, the CDR3 is TGTGCCAGCAGCCCCCAGGGGGGTTGGCAGCCCCAGCATTTT. It translates to CASSPQGGWQPQHF.

V usage is TRBV11-1 and J usage is TRBJ2-1, with 7 bases lining up with TRBD1. The CDR3 consists of 13 residues. Germline loops: CDR1 SGHAT, CDR2 FQDESV (reference sequence). Trimming cost V 5 bases and J 5 bases; bases outside gene matches: 3. The CDR3 DNA sequence: TGTGCCAGCAGCCTGGGACAGAACAATGAGCAGTTCTTC. This gives the protein CASSLGQNNEQFF.

The genes are TRBV19 and TRBJ1-5; D remains ambiguous. The CDR3 sequence is 16 residues long. Germline CDR1 LNHDA, CDR2 SQIVND (reference sequence). Trimming took 2 bases from V and 3 from J, leaving 14 bases between them. In nucleotides, the CDR3 is TGTGCCAGTAGTATAAGGCACAGCCCACCCAATCAGCCCCAGCATTTT. Its translation: CASSIRHSPPNQPQHF.